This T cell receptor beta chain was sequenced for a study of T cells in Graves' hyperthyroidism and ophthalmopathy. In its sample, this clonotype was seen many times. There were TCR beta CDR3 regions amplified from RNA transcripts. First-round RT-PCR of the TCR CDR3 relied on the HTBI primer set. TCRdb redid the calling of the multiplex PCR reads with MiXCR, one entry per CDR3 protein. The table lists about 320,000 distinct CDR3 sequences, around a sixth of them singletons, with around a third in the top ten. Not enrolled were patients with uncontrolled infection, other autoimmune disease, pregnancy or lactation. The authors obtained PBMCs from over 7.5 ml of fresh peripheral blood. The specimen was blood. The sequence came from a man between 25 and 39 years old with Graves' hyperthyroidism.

The CDR3 DNA follows: TGTGCCAGCAACCTTCCTAGGAGCTCCTACAATGAGCAGTTCTTC. This encodes CASNLPRSSYNEQFF. The chain has TRBV28 and TRBJ2-1, with D hard to call. The CDR3 is 15 residues long. The germline gives CDR1 MDHEN, CDR2 SYDVKM. Trimming removed 7 bases from V and 0 bases from J, with 13 bases in between.